These 26 T cell receptor beta chains were sequenced from one sample in a study of T cells after yellow fever vaccination. MiXCR, applied by TCRdb to the 5' RACE reads, yields one record per CDR3 protein. This sample has hundreds of thousands of distinct CDR3 sequences, with around 21% found just once. Sample: PBMCs, taken 15 days after the yellow fever booster vaccination. The receptors derive from a man aged 30 to 45 who received the YFV17D yellow fever vaccine.

A note on this clonotype: A junction boundary mismatches the germline segment, possibly from a read error. The V and J genes are TRBV6-5 and TRBJ2-7, with D unclear. From germline, CDR1 is MNHEY and CDR2 SVGAGI. This CDR3 is built from 14 residues. Here the CDR3 DNA reads TGTGCCAGCAGTTACTCTTGGCCCTCCCACGAGCAGTACTTC. This encodes CASSYSWPSHEQYF.

The chain employs TRBV5-1 and TRBJ2-1, with unresolved D. V was shortened by 2 bases and J by 2 bases, with 14 bases between the two germline ends. The V gene's germline CDR1 is SGHRS and CDR2 YFSETQ. The CDR3 sequence is 16 residues long. CDR3 nucleotides: TGCGCCAGCAGCTTACCGGGCAACGAACCCTACAATGAGCAGTTCTTC. This encodes CASSLPGNEPYNEQFF.

This clonotype turned up a few times. The chain has TRBV3-1 and TRBJ2-4; D is possibly TRBD2 (5 bases). CDR3 length equals 13 residues. Trimming removed 4 bases at V and 6 bases at J, with 10 bases between. Per germline, CDR1 LGHDT and CDR2 YNNKEL (reference sequence). The CDR3 loop is CASSLLGTNIQYF. The CDR3 nucleotides read TGTGCCAGCAGCCTACTAGGCACAAACATTCAGTACTTC.

The chain is built from TRBV12-3 or TRBV12-4 and TRBJ2-1; D possibly corresponds to TRBD1 (6 bases). The CDR3 sequence is 13 residues long. With 7 bases removed from V and 4 bases from J, the gap between germline ends came to 11 bases. DNA for the CDR3: TGTGCCAGCACCTCGGACAGTTACAATGAGCAGTTCTTC. This translates into CASTSDSYNEQFF.

This clonotype was detected only a few times. The chain couples TRBV20-1 to TRBJ1-6; TRBD1 agrees at 9 bases. This CDR3 is built from 16 residues. V was clipped by 2 bases and J by 10 bases; unmatched bases: 12. CDR1 DFQATT and CDR2 SNEGSKA come from the germline V gene (reference sequence). The CDR3 region is CSARSQSGTGLSPLHF. CDR3 nucleotides: TGCAGTGCTAGATCTCAGTCCGGGACAGGGTTGTCACCCCTCCACTTT.

This clonotype was picked up a small number of times. The chain employs TRBV5-1 and TRBJ2-2; D possibly matches TRBD1 or TRBD2 (5 bases each). From germline, CDR1 is SGHRS and CDR2 YFSETQ. Trimming cost V 1 base and J 7 bases, with 14 bases left between them. The CDR3 contains 15 residues. The CDR3 DNA follows: TGCGCCAGCAGCTTGAGTGGGGCAAGCGGCGGGGAGCTGTTTTTT. Amino acid sequence: CASSLSGASGGELFF.

This clonotype was observed a few times. This chain links TRBV7-9 with TRBJ2-3; the D is unclear. The CDR3 sequence is 17 residues long. Per germline, CDR1 SEHNR and CDR2 FQNEAQ (reference sequence). V shed 1 base and J shed 0 bases, with 14 bases lying between them. Here the CDR3 reads CASSLGTVALSTDTQYF. The CDR3 coding sequence is TGTGCCAGCAGCTTAGGGACGGTGGCCCTTAGCACAGATACGCAGTATTTT.

There are a few counts of this clonotype. V and J are TRBV14 and TRBJ2-1; the match to TRBD2 covers 14 bases. Per germline, CDR1 SGHDN and CDR2 FVKESK. The CDR3 is 16 amino acids. J gave up 9 bases and V 1 base, and 5 bases lay outside the gene matches. The CDR3 is CASSQGLAGGPGEQFF. As DNA, the CDR3 is TGTGCCAGCAGCCAAGGACTAGCGGGAGGGCCCGGTGAGCAGTTCTTC.

This clonotype showed up just a few times. J is TRBJ2-7 and V is TRBV7-8; perhaps TRBD2 as D (6 bases). V gave up 2 bases and J gave up 6 bases, with 17 bases separating them. The V gene's germline CDR1 is SGHVS and CDR2 FQNEAQ. The CDR3 length is 15 residues. The CDR3 here is CASSLSTSGVGEQYF. The CDR3 DNA is TGTGCCAGCAGCTTAAGTACGTCGGGAGTTGGCGAGCAGTACTTC. Drawing the rest from reference TRBV7-8 and TRBJ2-7, the complete variable domain is GAGVSQSPRYKVAKRGQDVALRCDPISGHVSLFWYQQALGQGPEFLTYFQNEAQLDKSGLPSDRFFAERPEGSVSTLKIQRTQQEDSAVYLCASSLSTSGVGEQYFGPGTRLTVT.

The chain recombines TRBV23-1 with TRBJ2-7, with D possibly TRBD1 on 6 matching bases. TRBV23-1 is recorded as an ORF, its role being uncertain. This CDR3 is 12 amino acids long. V was shortened by 11 bases and J by 6 bases, with 17 bases between the two germline ends. The chain's CDR3 is CAYSRDTGEQYF. The CDR3 DNA reads as TGCGCCTACAGCAGGGACACTGGCGAGCAGTACTTC.

This clonotype was picked up a small number of times. Possible read error: a much larger clone is one base away. The chain joins TRBV5-1 to TRBJ1-1, with no clear D. In germline, CDR1 is SGHRS, CDR2 YFSETQ. Deletions cut 3 bases from V and 6 bases from J, with 15 bases between. This CDR3 has 14 residues. The CDR3 DNA reads as TGCGCCAGCAGCTCGGTTGTAGGGAAGGCTGAAGCTTTCTTT. This encodes CASSSVVGKAEAFF.

This clonotype was counted once. The chain is built from TRBV29-1 and TRBJ2-7; the match to TRBD2 covers 8 bases. The junction had 5 bases not matched to a gene; V was cut back by 4 bases and J by 6 bases. There are 12 residues in the CDR3. Germline V gene data show CDR1 as SQVTM and CDR2 as ANQGSEA. CDR3: CSVGTAGGEQYF. The DNA for the CDR3 is TGCAGCGTTGGAACGGCGGGAGGCGAGCAGTACTTC.

Only a few counts were recorded for this clonotype. This chain uses TRBV7-9 with TRBJ2-1; D uncertain. Germline V gene sequence: CDR1 SEHNR, CDR2 FQNEAQ (reference sequence). This CDR3 region has 13 residues. Between the trimmed V and J ends, which lost 2 bases and 10 bases, there was a span of 12 bases. As DNA, the CDR3 is TGTGCCAGCAGCTTACCCGCCGGGCAGGAGCAGTTCTTC. Protein sequence: CASSLPAGQEQFF.

This rearrangement joins TRBV11-2 to TRBJ1-6; D unresolved. Deletions cut 0 bases from V and 13 bases from J, with 10 bases between. CDR3 size: 13 residues. Germline V gene lookup returns CDR1 SGHAT and CDR2 FQNNGV. Here the CDR3 reads CASSLEYSAPLHF. The CDR3 DNA sequence: TGTGCCAGCAGCTTAGAATACTCGGCGCCCCTCCACTTT.

The chain couples TRBV20-1 to TRBJ2-2, with TRBD1 matching 7 bases. Trimming removed 4 bases from V and 7 bases from J; junction bases left unmatched: 18. CDR3 length: 17 amino acids. Germline assignment: CDR1 DFQATT and CDR2 SNEGSKA (reference sequence). The CDR3: CSAIHLADREGRGELFF. The CDR3 coding sequence is TGCAGTGCTATACACCTGGCCGACAGGGAAGGACGCGGGGAGCTGTTTTTT.

This rearrangement joins TRBV20-1 to TRBJ1-5, with D unclear. The CDR3 sequence is 13 residues long. V lost 1 base, J lost 7 bases, and 11 bases lay in between. Germline loops: CDR1 DFQATT, CDR2 SNEGSKA (reference sequence). The CDR3 reads CSARVLGKQPQHF. The CDR3 region has the DNA TGCAGTGCTAGAGTTCTAGGAAAACAGCCCCAGCATTTT.

The J gene is TRBJ2-3, the V gene TRBV24-1; 10 bases line up with TRBD2. Germline values: CDR1 KGHDR, CDR2 SFDVKD. There are 16 residues in the CDR3. V gave up 4 bases and J gave up 4 bases; unmatched junction bases: 7. In DNA, the CDR3 is TGTGCCACCAGTGAATCAATAGCGGGAGGCTCAGATACGCAGTATTTT. Its protein is CATSESIAGGSDTQYF.

V usage is TRBV20-1 and J usage is TRBJ1-1, with D unresolved. Trimming removed 0 bases at V and 8 bases at J, with 16 bases between. The CDR3 is made up of 14 amino acids. The V gene's germline CDR1 is DFQATT and CDR2 SNEGSKA (reference sequence). In nucleotides, the CDR3 is TGCAGTGCTAGAGATGAGGTTCGCAGAAGAGAAGCTTTCTTT. Amino acids: CSARDEVRRREAFF.

This chain joins TRBV20-1 and TRBJ2-7; 9 nucleotides agree with TRBD1. Germline CDR1 is DFQATT and CDR2 is SNEGSKA (reference sequence). V lost 4 bases to trimming and J lost 5 bases; unmatched junction nucleotides: 9. CDR3 length: 14 residues. The CDR3 DNA sequence: TGCAGTGCTAAAAAGACAGGGGGGTTCGACGAGCAGTACTTC. Protein: CSAKKTGGFDEQYF.

This clonotype was counted between two and nine times. The V and J genes are TRBV5-5 and TRBJ2-1; 13 bases agree with TRBD2. J gave up 10 bases and V 4 bases, and 11 bases lay outside the gene matches. Germline assignment: CDR1 SGHKS and CDR2 YYEKEE (reference sequence). This CDR3 contains 16 residues. The DNA for the CDR3 is TGTGCCAGCAGCCAGCCCGGACTAGCGGGAGCCTGGGAGCAGTTCTTC. The encoded protein is CASSQPGLAGAWEQFF.

The sample holds a few counts of this clonotype. The chain links TRBV3-1 to TRBJ2-7; D perhaps matches TRBD2 (6 bases). Trimming cost V 10 bases and J 2 bases, with 15 bases left between them. Per the germline V gene, CDR1 is LGHDT and CDR2 is YNNKEL (reference sequence). The CDR3 has 13 amino acids. CDR3 DNA: TGTGCCACTCGGGGGAAGGAGGCCTACGAGCAGTACTTC. Its translation is CATRGKEAYEQYF.

The chain joins TRBV30 to TRBJ2-3; TRBD2 aligns across 7 bases. J gave up 4 bases and V 3 bases, and 1 base lay outside the gene matches. Germline loops: CDR1 GTSNPN, CDR2 SVGIG (reference sequence). The CDR3 sequence is 12 residues long. The CDR3 sequence: CAWSLAADTQYF. CDR3 sequence (DNA): TGTGCCTGGAGCCTAGCGGCAGATACGCAGTATTTT.

J is TRBJ2-1 and V is TRBV5-1; 7 bases are a match to TRBD1. The germline gives CDR1 SGHRS, CDR2 YFSETQ. V was pared by 4 bases and J by 5 bases, with 3 bases of the junction left unmatched. This CDR3 is 13 amino acids long. The CDR3 region has the DNA TGCGCCAGCAGCGAGGGGGCTCACAATGAGCAGTTCTTC. Translating gives CASSEGAHNEQFF.

V gene TRBV11-2 combines with J gene TRBJ2-5; 7 nucleotides line up with TRBD1. The ends lost 6 bases at V and 5 bases at J; junction bases unmatched: 12. This CDR3 is 15 amino acids long. Per the germline V gene, CDR1 is SGHAT and CDR2 is FQNNGV. The CDR3 region has the DNA TGTGCCAGCAGATATAGACAGGGTAGACTGGAGACCCAGTACTTC. Translated: CASRYRQGRLETQYF.

The CDR3 coding sequence is TGCAGCGTTGAAGATCTTCAGGGGGGTTGGGAGCAGTTCTTC. Its translation is CSVEDLQGGWEQFF. This chain joins TRBV29-1 and TRBJ2-1; weak D call: TRBD1 (7 bases). CDR3 length equals 14 residues. Germline values: CDR1 SQVTM, CDR2 ANQGSEA. V was clipped by 0 bases and J by 10 bases, with 16 bases between them.

The CDR3 sequence: CSAHITGTLSYEQYF. CDR3 nucleotides: TGCAGTGCGCATATTACCGGGACACTCTCCTACGAGCAGTACTTC. J is TRBJ2-7 and V is TRBV20-1; D perhaps matches TRBD1 (6 bases). The CDR3 sequence is 15 residues long. The V gene lost 6 bases and the J gene lost 0 bases, with 18 bases spanning the gap. From germline, CDR1 is DFQATT and CDR2 SNEGSKA (reference sequence).